This T cell receptor beta chain is from a study of T-cell memory formation after mild COVID-19. TCRdb passed the 5' RACE reads through MiXCR, listing each CDR3 protein once. The table lists over 300,000 distinct CDR3 sequences, roughly 20% of them singletons, with around a fifth in the top ten. Study-level findings and limits: Of the contracting clones, CD4+ ones lay mainly in CM and EM, and CD8+ ones in EMRA. A subset of responding clones appeared in pre-infection memory, suggesting cross-reactive memory joined.

Notes on this clonotype: Its antigen remains unknown.

The V gene lost 3 bases and the J gene lost 1 base, with 10 bases spanning the gap. Germline assignment: CDR1 DFQATT and CDR2 SNEGSKA (reference sequence). This CDR3 contains 14 residues. Sequenced material: PBMCs or a T cell subset sorted from them (not recorded which). This TCR was recovered from a man aged 18 to 30 who had mild COVID-19 (a few samples of this study predate the infection). Cell type and time point are not known. V is TRBV20-1 and J is TRBJ1-5; TRBD1 might be the D (6 bases). The CDR3 spells CSASTGLSNQPQHF. The CDR3 DNA reads TGCAGTGCTAGTACAGGGTTAAGCAATCAGCCCCAGCATTTT.